The rows below give T cell receptor beta chains drawn from one sample of a study of blood T cell repertoires in COVID-19. Measured with immunoSEQ multiplex PCR; TCRdb has only the in-frame clones, and not every one. The sample has approximately 230,000 clones, more than 85% seen once. Input material: PBMCs or T cells enriched from blood (not recorded which). These TCRs come from a young woman who had recovered from COVID-19. Each CDR3 is given with its conserved first and last residue. A D gene is named only where the DNA matches it firmly. Where a row states a size, it is once, few, many or the class of an expanded clone; other rows omit it.

abundance: .; v_gene: TRBV5-6; d_gene: .; j_gene: TRBJ1-2; CDR3nt: TGTGCCAGCAGCTTGGAGATCATCCTGAATTACAGGGAAAGCTATGGCTACACCTTC; CDR3aa: CASSLEIILNYRESYGYTF
abundance: few; v_gene: TRBV28; d_gene: TRBD1; j_gene: TRBJ1-5; CDR3nt: TGTGCCAGCACGGGGACAGGGATAAGCAATCAGCCCCAGCATTTT; CDR3aa: CASTGTGISNQPQHF
abundance: once; v_gene: TRBV27; d_gene: .; j_gene: TRBJ2-3; CDR3nt: TGTGCCAGCAGTTTAAGAAGACTTAGCACAGATACGCAGTATTTT; CDR3aa: CASSLRRLSTDTQYF
abundance: once; v_gene: TRBV5-6; d_gene: .; j_gene: TRBJ2-7; CDR3nt: TGTGCCAGCAGCTTGGCCGGGACATACTACGAGCAGTACTTC; CDR3aa: CASSLAGTYYEQYF
abundance: .; v_gene: TRBV27; d_gene: TRBD2; j_gene: TRBJ2-7; CDR3nt: TGTGCCAGCAGTTTATTTCCTAGCGGGAGCTCCTACGAGCAGTACTTC; CDR3aa: CASSLFPSGSSYEQYF
abundance: .; v_gene: TRBV4-2; d_gene: TRBD2; j_gene: TRBJ2-7; CDR3nt: TGTGCCAGCAGCCAATATAGCGGGAGCGGATACGAGCAGTACTTC; CDR3aa: CASSQYSGSGYEQYF
abundance: .; v_gene: TRBV2; d_gene: .; j_gene: TRBJ1-4; CDR3nt: TGTGCCAGCAGTGAATGGCCGGGGAGGGATAATGAAAAACTGTTTTTT; CDR3aa: CASSEWPGRDNEKLFF
abundance: .; v_gene: TRBV20-1; d_gene: .; j_gene: TRBJ1-1; CDR3nt: TGCAGTGCTGGAGACGCTGAAGCTTTCTTT; CDR3aa: CSAGDAEAFF
abundance: .; v_gene: TRBV7-2; d_gene: .; j_gene: TRBJ1-1; CDR3nt: TGTGCCAGCAGCTTAACGGGGGTTGGGACTGAAGCTTTCTTT; CDR3aa: CASSLTGVGTEAFF
abundance: .; v_gene: TRBV5-1; d_gene: TRBD1; j_gene: TRBJ1-4; CDR3nt: TGCGCCAGCAGCACTAGGACAGGGGATGAAAAACTGTTTTTT; CDR3aa: CASSTRTGDEKLFF
abundance: .; v_gene: TRBV2; d_gene: .; j_gene: TRBJ1-5; CDR3nt: TGTGCCAGCAGTCAATCTACAGAAAATCAGCCCCAGCATTTT; CDR3aa: CASSQSTENQPQHF
abundance: .; v_gene: TRBV10-2; d_gene: .; j_gene: TRBJ1-2; CDR3nt: TGCGCCAGCAGTCCTGGGGCTAGCTATGGCTACACCTTC; CDR3aa: CASSPGASYGYTF
abundance: .; v_gene: TRBV4-1; d_gene: TRBD1; j_gene: TRBJ2-1; CDR3nt: TGCGCCAGCAGCCAGGGGACAGGGCGGGGGTACAATGAGCAGTTCTTC; CDR3aa: CASSQGTGRGYNEQFF
abundance: .; v_gene: TRBV3-1/TRBV3-2; d_gene: TRBD2; j_gene: TRBJ2-2; CDR3nt: TGTGCCAGCAGCCAAACTAGCGAGAACACCGGGGAGCTGTTTTTT; CDR3aa: CASSQTSENTGELFF
abundance: few; v_gene: TRBV11-2; d_gene: .; j_gene: TRBJ1-5; CDR3nt: TGTGCCAGCAGCTTTACCGGTGAGCCCCAGCATTTT; CDR3aa: CASSFTGEPQHF
abundance: .; v_gene: TRBV7-3; d_gene: TRBD1; j_gene: TRBJ2-2; CDR3nt: TGTGCCAGCAGCTTAACTTTGCCCAACGCTTTACAGGGGGCTGTCGATGCCGGGGAGCTGTTTTTT; CDR3aa: CASSLTLPNALQGAVDAGELFF
abundance: .; v_gene: TRBV6-6; d_gene: .; j_gene: TRBJ1-6; CDR3nt: TGTGCCAGCACCTTGGGAGGGGTATCCAATTCACCCCTCCACTTT; CDR3aa: CASTLGGVSNSPLHF
abundance: .; v_gene: TRBV14; d_gene: .; j_gene: TRBJ1-4; CDR3nt: TGTGCCAGCAGCCAAGACACCGGGACGGAGGGTGAAAAACTGTTTTTT; CDR3aa: CASSQDTGTEGEKLFF
abundance: .; v_gene: TRBV10-3; d_gene: TRBD2; j_gene: TRBJ2-3; CDR3nt: TGTGCCATCAGTGGATTTCCGGGAGGCGGGGATACGCAGTATTTT; CDR3aa: CAISGFPGGGDTQYF
abundance: .; v_gene: TRBV19; d_gene: .; j_gene: TRBJ1-1; CDR3nt: TGTGCCAGTACCAATTGGCGACAGCTGGGGTTAGAAGCTTTCTTT; CDR3aa: CASTNWRQLGLEAFF
abundance: .; v_gene: TRBV20-1; d_gene: .; j_gene: TRBJ2-1; CDR3nt: TGCAGTGCTACATTAGCGACTGAGCAGTTCTTC; CDR3aa: CSATLATEQFF
abundance: .; v_gene: TRBV5-1; d_gene: .; j_gene: TRBJ2-6; CDR3nt: TGCGCCAGCAGCTTGGCTTACTCTGGGGCCAACGTCCTGACTTTC; CDR3aa: CASSLAYSGANVLTF
abundance: .; v_gene: TRBV9; d_gene: TRBD1; j_gene: TRBJ1-4; CDR3nt: TGTGCCAGCAGCTCCGGGACAGGGGGCGAAAAACTGTTTTTT; CDR3aa: CASSSGTGGEKLFF
abundance: .; v_gene: TRBV7-2; d_gene: TRBD2; j_gene: TRBJ2-7; CDR3nt: TGTGCCACCAGCAGCGGGGCGTGGTACGAGCAGTACTTC; CDR3aa: CATSSGAWYEQYF
abundance: .; v_gene: TRBV9; d_gene: .; j_gene: TRBJ2-1; CDR3nt: TGTGCCAGCAGCGTATCAAATGAGCAGTTCTTC; CDR3aa: CASSVSNEQFF
abundance: .; v_gene: TRBV2; d_gene: TRBD2; j_gene: TRBJ2-2; CDR3nt: TGTGCCAGCAGTTCTATGACTAGCGGGACCGGGGAGCTGTTTTTT; CDR3aa: CASSSMTSGTGELFF